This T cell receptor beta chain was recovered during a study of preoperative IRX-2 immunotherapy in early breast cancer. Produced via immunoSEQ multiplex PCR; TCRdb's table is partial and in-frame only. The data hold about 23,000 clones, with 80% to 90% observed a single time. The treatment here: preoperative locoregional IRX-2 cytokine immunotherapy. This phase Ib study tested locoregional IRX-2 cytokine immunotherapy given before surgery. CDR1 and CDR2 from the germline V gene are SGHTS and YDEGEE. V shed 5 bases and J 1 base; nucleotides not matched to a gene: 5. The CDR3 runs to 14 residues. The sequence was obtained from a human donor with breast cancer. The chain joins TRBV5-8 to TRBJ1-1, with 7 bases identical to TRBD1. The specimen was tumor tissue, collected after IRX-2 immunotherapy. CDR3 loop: CASREQGKNTEAFF. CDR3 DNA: TGTGCCAGCAGAGAACAGGGGAAGAACACTGAAGCTTTCTTT. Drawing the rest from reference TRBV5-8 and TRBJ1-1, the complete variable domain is EAGVTQSPTHLIKTRGQQATLRCSPISGHTSVYWYQQALGLGLQFLLWYDEGEERNRGNFPPRFSGRQFPNYSSELNVNALELEDSALYLCASREQGKNTEAFFGQGTRLTVV.